This TCR beta chain was captured in a study of post-analysis software for immune sequencing data. The study's findings and limits: Five TRBV segments, TRBV5-6, TRBV5-1 and TRBV20-1 among them, were found more frequent in patients than controls. For normalized Chao1 diversity, multiple sclerosis patients scored significantly lower than controls did. Samples from one preparation batch, clustered by F measure, grouped strongly together.

A few counts support this clonotype. Antigen unknown. TCR beta libraries were prepared from cDNA with unique molecular identifiers. TCRdb recomputed calls from the PCR reads with MiXCR, one row per CDR3 protein. The sample contains approximately 350,000 distinct CDR3 sequences, less than 40% of which appear only once. CDR3 length: 15 amino acids. V dropped 2 bases and J dropped 6 bases, with 15 bases sitting between them. Germline CDR1 KGHDR, CDR2 SFDVKD. The sequenced sample was blood. This TCR came from a girl aged 5 to 17 with multiple sclerosis. The rearrangement uses TRBV24-1 and TRBJ1-1, with D possibly matching TRBD1 (6 bases). In nucleotides, the CDR3 is TGTGCCACCAGTGATTCGACAGGCGGGGGTTCTGAAGCTTTCTTT. This translates into CATSDSTGGGSEAFF.